This T cell receptor beta chain was captured by sequencing in a study of cytomegalovirus exposure and HLA in healthy donors. Across the study: Unique TCR beta sequences numbering approximately 120 million came from around 180 million T cells in an earlier analysis. Study results and caveats: The authors assumed roughly uniform sequencing depth across donors for presence/absence analyses.

In this sample, this clone turned up a few times. Its cognate antigen is unknown. This CDR3 has 12 residues. CDR1 is MGHRA and CDR2 is YSYEKL in the germline V gene. V was trimmed by 1 base and J by 9 bases, leaving 7 bases between them. Use of 60 Vbeta and 13 Jbeta primers characterized the PCR. Some clones are missing from TCRdb's copy, which holds only in-frame ones; the method was immunoSEQ multiplex PCR. The sample includes 250,000 to 350,000 clones, about 87% of them seen just once. The chain employs TRBV4-1 and TRBJ2-1; D unresolved. The TCR sequence derives from a young woman in good health and CMV-seronegative. Sequenced material: PBMCs. DNA for the CDR3: TGCGCCAGCAGCCAAGCTGGCGGTGAGCAGTTCTTC. As protein: CASSQAGGEQFF.